What follows describes a single T cell receptor beta chain. Its antigen is currently unknown. The source of the sample is a study of shared clonotypes between healthy human individuals. Study results and caveats: Sample collection involved blood only; tissue repertoires are likely different.

Authors' data handling: ImmunoSEQ only sent back junction sequences with no quality scores, so filtering was done differently. Clones were read by immunoSEQ multiplex PCR, and TCRdb kept only the in-frame ones, dropping some. The D gene and trimming were derived from the DNA, and the V and J assignments and clone size from that table. The sample contains under 2.5 million clones, approximately 90% of which appear only once. Germline assignment: CDR1 MNHEY and CDR2 SVGAGI. The V end lost 2 bases, the J end lost 1 base, and 11 bases lay between the germline ends. CDR3 length: 15 residues. Sequencing was performed on naive CD4+ T cells from PBMCs. The subset: CD45RA+ positively selected. The chain couples TRBV6-5 to TRBJ1-1; tentatively, D is TRBD1 (5 bases). This TCR derives from a young man in good health. Some clones in this sample may be carry-over from other donors' samples. The CDR3 DNA sequence: TGTGCCAGCAGTTACGACGGGACGACGAACACTGAAGCTTTCTTT. Its protein is CASSYDGTTNTEAFF.